This TCR beta chain is from a study of OX40 agonist ivuxolimab in advanced cancers. General study findings and limits: Relative to CD4+ cells, CD8+ T cells on average had more expanded clones. With doses of 0.1-3.0 mg/kg, partial responders showed among the lowest clonal expansion.

A word on this clone: Its target is not known. Germline and junction disagree at one end, which may indicate a read error.

TCRdb keeps only in-frame clones here, not all; method: immunoSEQ multiplex PCR. The sample lists roughly 100,000 clones; approximately 87% were seen once. Sequences were derived from CD4+ or CD8+ T cells sorted from blood, sampled in a trial of the OX40 agonist ivuxolimab. This receptor was obtained from an adult with an advanced solid tumor such as melanoma, head and neck, liver or kidney cancer.

The CDR3 sequence is CASSEDHRGGLETQYF. CDR3 nucleotide sequence: TGTGCCAGCAGCGAAGATCACCGGGGGGGCCTTGAGACCCAGTACTTC. This chain links TRBV6-1 with TRBJ2-5; 8 positions match TRBD2. CDR1 MNHNS and CDR2 SASEGT come from the germline V gene. The length of the CDR3 is 16 residues.